This T cell receptor beta chain came from a study of blood T cell repertoires in COVID-19. This CDR3 comprises 15 residues. V was shortened by 7 bases and J by 7 bases, with 17 bases between the two germline ends. Germline V gives CDR1 MNHEY, CDR2 SVGAGI. Authors' processing steps: Reference gene primers were amplified, and this amplification served to estimate nucleated cell counts. This table comes from immunoSEQ multiplex PCR, and its TCRdb copy is limited to in-frame clones, with some not included. Clone size and V and J calls were adopted from that table, with D and trimming inferred from the DNA. The data show 350,000 or so clones, around nine tenths seen once.

Sequenced sample: peripheral blood. The source is a woman between 55 and 75 years old with COVID-19, enrolled during active disease. The genes are TRBV6-5 and TRBJ1-6, with D unclear. CDR3 coding DNA: TGTGCCAGCACCACCTCCCCGGGGTTGAATTCACCCCTCCACTTT. The encoded protein is CASTTSPGLNSPLHF.